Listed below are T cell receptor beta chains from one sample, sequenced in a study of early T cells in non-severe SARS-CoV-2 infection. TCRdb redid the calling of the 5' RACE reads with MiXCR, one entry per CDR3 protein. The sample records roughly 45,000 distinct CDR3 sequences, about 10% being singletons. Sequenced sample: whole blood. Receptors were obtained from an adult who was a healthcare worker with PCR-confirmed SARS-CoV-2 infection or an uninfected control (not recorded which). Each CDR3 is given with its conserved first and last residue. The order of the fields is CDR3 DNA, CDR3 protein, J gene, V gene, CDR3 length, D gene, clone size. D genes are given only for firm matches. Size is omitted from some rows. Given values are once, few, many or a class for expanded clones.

DNA: TGTGCCAGCAGCTTAGAGCCGGGACAGGGGGTTATTAATAACGATCAGCCCCAGCATTTT; CDR3: CASSLEPGQGVINNDQPQHF; J: TRBJ1-5; V: TRBV7-2; length: 20; D: TRBD1; size: few
DNA: TGCAGTGCCATCCTAGCGGGGGGCTTCAATGAGCAGTTCTTC; CDR3: CSAILAGGFNEQFF; J: TRBJ2-1; V: TRBV20-1; length: 14; D: TRBD2; size: many
DNA: TGTGCCAGCAGTCCTCACCGACACACAGATACGCAGTATTTT; CDR3: CASSPHRHTDTQYF; J: TRBJ2-3; V: TRBV6-1; length: 14; D: NA; size: many
DNA: TGTGCCAGCAGTGAACAAGGGGGCGTTAATTCACCCCTCCACTTT; CDR3: CASSEQGGVNSPLHF; J: TRBJ1-6; V: TRBV6-1; length: 15; D: TRBD1; size: NA
DNA: TGTGCCAGCAGCTTGTTCCCCACAGATACGCAGTATTTT; CDR3: CASSLFPTDTQYF; J: TRBJ2-3; V: TRBV7-2; length: 13; D: NA; size: NA
DNA: TGTGCCACCAGTACGGGGGGCTCTGGAAACACCATATATTTT; CDR3: CATSTGGSGNTIYF; J: TRBJ1-3; V: TRBV24-1; length: 14; D: NA; size: many
DNA: TGTGCCAGCAGCTTAGCAGTGCCCGGGATCTACGAGCAGTACTTC; CDR3: CASSLAVPGIYEQYF; J: TRBJ2-7; V: TRBV7-2; length: 15; D: NA; size: many
DNA: TGTGCCAGCAGCTGGACAGGGGCTAACTATGGCTACACCTTC; CDR3: CASSWTGANYGYTF; J: TRBJ1-2; V: TRBV7-9; length: 14; D: TRBD1; size: many
DNA: TGCGCCAGCAGCTTGGGAACCGGGACATCCCCGCTGGCACACTTC; CDR3: CASSLGTGTSPLAHF; J: TRBJ2-7; V: TRBV5-1; length: 15; D: NA; size: few
DNA: TGCGCCAGCAGCCAAGGACGGACCGGGGAGCTGTTTTTT; CDR3: CASSQGRTGELFF; J: TRBJ2-2; V: TRBV4-1; length: 13; D: NA; size: many
DNA: TGTGCCAGCAGCGTAGGAGCAGTCCCCGGAGATTATGGCTACACCTTC; CDR3: CASSVGAVPGDYGYTF; J: TRBJ1-2; V: TRBV9; length: 16; D: NA; size: few
DNA: TGCGCCAGCAGTCCGACAGCTAACTATGGCTACACCTTC; CDR3: CASSPTANYGYTF; J: TRBJ1-2; V: TRBV10-2; length: 13; D: NA; size: NA
DNA: TGCAGTGCTGGGGCAGGGGGTGAAGATACGCAGTATTTT; CDR3: CSAGAGGEDTQYF; J: TRBJ2-3; V: TRBV20-1; length: 13; D: TRBD1; size: many
DNA: TGTGCCAGCAGTTCCCGGGACAGGGTTGGCCAAAGCTCCTACGAGCAGTACTTC; CDR3: CASSSRDRVGQSSYEQYF; J: TRBJ2-7; V: TRBV6-5; length: 18; D: TRBD1; size: NA
DNA: TGCGCCAGCAGCCCTCAAGGTCGGAGAATTGACTATGGCTACACCTTC; CDR3: CASSPQGRRIDYGYTF; J: TRBJ1-2; V: TRBV4-1; length: 16; D: NA; size: few
DNA: TGTGCCAGCTCGCGCTCAGGGGGCCGGCAAGAGACCCAGTACTTC; CDR3: CASSRSGGRQETQYF; J: TRBJ2-5; V: TRBV18; length: 15; D: TRBD1; size: many
DNA: TGCAGCGTTGAGGATAAGCGGGGAACCTACGAGCAGTACTTC; CDR3: CSVEDKRGTYEQYF; J: TRBJ2-7; V: TRBV29-1; length: 14; D: TRBD2; size: few
DNA: TGTGCCAGCACATGGGCAGGCGGCACAGATACGCAGTATTTT; CDR3: CASTWAGGTDTQYF; J: TRBJ2-3; V: TRBV6-5; length: 14; D: NA; size: many
DNA: TGTGCCAGCAGTTGGACCGGGAGCCAGCCCCAGCATTTT; CDR3: CASSWTGSQPQHF; J: TRBJ1-5; V: TRBV28; length: 13; D: NA; size: many
DNA: TGTGCCAGCAGTGAAGGGAAAGGGACAGGAAACACCATATATTTT; CDR3: CASSEGKGTGNTIYF; J: TRBJ1-3; V: TRBV2; length: 15; D: NA; size: many
DNA: TGCGCCAGCAGCATCTACTCCGGAGTAGCGGGGAAAGACGAGCAGTACTTC; CDR3: CASSIYSGVAGKDEQYF; J: TRBJ2-7; V: TRBV5-1; length: 17; D: TRBD2; size: few
DNA: TGTGCCAGTAGCGACTCCTACAATGAGCAGTTCTTC; CDR3: CASSDSYNEQFF; J: TRBJ2-1; V: TRBV19; length: 12; D: NA; size: many
DNA: TGTGCCACCAGCTCCGGGGCGGGAGCCTCCTACGAGCAGTACTTC; CDR3: CATSSGAGASYEQYF; J: TRBJ2-7; V: TRBV15; length: 15; D: TRBD2; size: NA
DNA: TGTGCCAGCAGCTTATTCCTAGATTGGAGCACGAGTACGCAGTATTTT; CDR3: CASSLFLDWSTSTQYF; J: TRBJ2-3; V: TRBV11-2; length: 16; D: NA; size: NA
DNA: TGTGCCAGCACGGGTAGGAGGGGAGCCGGGGAGCTGTTTTTT; CDR3: CASTGRRGAGELFF; J: TRBJ2-2; V: TRBV19; length: 14; D: NA; size: NA
DNA: TGTGCCAGCAGCGCCCAGACTGAGGGCAAAAACATTCAGTACTTC; CDR3: CASSAQTEGKNIQYF; J: TRBJ2-4; V: TRBV5-6; length: 15; D: NA; size: many
DNA: TGTGCCAGCAGTAAATCATTAGCGGGAGGAGACAATGAGCAGTTCTTC; CDR3: CASSKSLAGGDNEQFF; J: TRBJ2-1; V: TRBV7-9; length: 16; D: TRBD2; size: NA
DNA: TGTGCCAGCCTATGGGGGACAGGGGGTCGAAATGAGCAGTTCTTC; CDR3: CASLWGTGGRNEQFF; J: TRBJ2-1; V: TRBV19; length: 15; D: TRBD1; size: few
DNA: TGTGCCAGCAGCCCAAACGGGGATACGAACACTGAGCAGTTCTTC; CDR3: CASSPNGDTNTEQFF; J: TRBJ2-1; V: TRBV21-1; length: 15; D: NA; size: few
DNA: TGTGCCAGCTCACCAGGGGTAGCGGGAGTCGAGCAGTACTTC; CDR3: CASSPGVAGVEQYF; J: TRBJ2-7; V: TRBV18; length: 14; D: TRBD2; size: many
DNA: TGTGCCATCAGGCCGATGGACGGAAGTAATTCACCCCTCCACTTT; CDR3: CAIRPMDGSNSPLHF; J: TRBJ1-6; V: TRBV10-3; length: 15; D: NA; size: many
DNA: TGTGCCAGCAGTGCCCCACGAGGGGAGCAGTTCTTC; CDR3: CASSAPRGEQFF; J: TRBJ2-1; V: TRBV9; length: 12; D: NA; size: few
DNA: TGTGCCAGCAGTTATGACATGGGAGGCTACACCTTC; CDR3: CASSYDMGGYTF; J: TRBJ1-2; V: TRBV6-2/TRBV6-3; length: 12; D: NA; size: many
DNA: TGTGCCAGCAGCCAAGATCGGGACAGGGAAGGGAACACTGAAGCTTTCTTT; CDR3: CASSQDRDREGNTEAFF; J: TRBJ1-1; V: TRBV14; length: 17; D: TRBD1; size: many
DNA: TGTGCCAGCAGCGTTAGGGATAATTCACCCCTCCACTTT; CDR3: CASSVRDNSPLHF; J: TRBJ1-6; V: TRBV9; length: 13; D: NA; size: many
DNA: NA; CDR3: CASSPWGRGTEVFF; J: TRBJ1-1; V: TRBV28; length: 14; D: NA; size: NA
DNA: TGTGCCAGCTCACCAGAAGCGGGGGTAGAGACCCAGTACTTC; CDR3: CASSPEAGVETQYF; J: TRBJ2-5; V: TRBV18; length: 14; D: TRBD2; size: few
DNA: TGTGCCAGCAGTCAGGACGGAAACTATGGCTACACCTTC; CDR3: CASSQDGNYGYTF; J: TRBJ1-2; V: TRBV6-5; length: 13; D: NA; size: many
DNA: TGTGCCTGGAGTGTAGTCTGGGAAAACACCATATATTTT; CDR3: CAWSVVWENTIYF; J: TRBJ1-3; V: TRBV30; length: 13; D: NA; size: NA
DNA: TGTGCCAGCAGCCGTATGAGAGAGACCCAGTACTTC; CDR3: CASSRMRETQYF; J: TRBJ2-5; V: TRBV3-1; length: 12; D: NA; size: NA
DNA: TGTGCCAGCAGCTTAGAGTCCTACGAGCAGTACTTC; CDR3: CASSLESYEQYF; J: TRBJ2-7; V: TRBV11-2; length: 12; D: NA; size: many
DNA: TGCGCCAGCAGCGGGAGGACTAGCCGGACCGGGGAGCTGTTTTTT; CDR3: CASSGRTSRTGELFF; J: TRBJ2-2; V: TRBV4-1; length: 15; D: TRBD2; size: NA
DNA: TGTGCCAGCAGCCTCCTAGACGAGCAGTACTTC; CDR3: CASSLLDEQYF; J: TRBJ2-7; V: TRBV11-2; length: 11; D: NA; size: NA
DNA: TGTGCCAGCAGCACTGGGACAGCAAATGAAAAACTGTTTTTT; CDR3: CASSTGTANEKLFF; J: TRBJ1-4; V: TRBV5-4; length: 14; D: TRBD1; size: few
DNA: TGTGCCAGCACATTAACTACCAGCGTAGACTACGAGCAGTACTTC; CDR3: CASTLTTSVDYEQYF; J: TRBJ2-7; V: TRBV6-1; length: 15; D: NA; size: many
DNA: TGTGCCAGCAGGCCACAGGGTGGGAGCAATCAGCCCCAGCATTTT; CDR3: CASRPQGGSNQPQHF; J: TRBJ1-5; V: TRBV28; length: 15; D: NA; size: many
DNA: TGCAGCGTCGCAGGGGGCACTAATGAAAAACTGTTTTTT; CDR3: CSVAGGTNEKLFF; J: TRBJ1-4; V: TRBV29-1; length: 13; D: TRBD1; size: few
DNA: TGTGCCTGGAAGACTAGCGGGAGGGCTGAGGATACGCAGTATTTT; CDR3: CAWKTSGRAEDTQYF; J: TRBJ2-3; V: TRBV30; length: 15; D: TRBD2; size: many
DNA: TGTGCCAGCAGCTTAGCGTTTAGCGGGGGCTACGAGCAGTACTTC; CDR3: CASSLAFSGGYEQYF; J: TRBJ2-7; V: TRBV7-8; length: 15; D: TRBD2; size: many
DNA: TGTGCCTGGAGTGTACAGGGCCAGCCCCAGCATTTT; CDR3: CAWSVQGQPQHF; J: TRBJ1-5; V: TRBV30; length: 12; D: NA; size: many